This is a list of T cell receptor beta chains from one sample in a study of tumour-infiltrating T cells in Burkitt lymphoma. Sequencing used immunoSEQ multiplex PCR; TCRdb keeps in-frame clones, though not all of them. The sample lists 13,000 to 15,000 clones, over 75% occurring once. What was sequenced was tumor tissue. Source of these receptors: a human donor with diffuse large B-cell lymphoma. Both conserved end residues are part of each CDR3. The D gene is left open where the match is weak. For some rows the clone size is stated as once, few or many, or as a class when expanded; others skip it.

j_call	d_call	clone_size	v_call	cdr3_nt	cdr3_aa
TRBJ1-1	TRBD1	NA	TRBV5-6	TGTGCCAGCAGCCTTACAGGGGTAGTGAACACTGAAGCTTTCTTT	CASSLTGVVNTEAFF
TRBJ1-5	TRBD1	once	TRBV5-8	TGTGCCAGCAGCTTGGAAGGGACAGGAAGCTCCAAGCCCCAGCATTTT	CASSLEGTGSSKPQHF
TRBJ2-3	TRBD2	NA	TRBV7-2	TGTGCCAGCAGCTTGGGACTAGCGGGCACAGATACGCAGTATTTT	CASSLGLAGTDTQYF
TRBJ1-1	NA	NA	TRBV7-6	TGTGCCAGCAGCCCCGGGCCGGGGAACACTGAAGCTTTCTTT	CASSPGPGNTEAFF
TRBJ1-2	TRBD1	NA	TRBV12-5	TGTGCTAGTGGATCGACAGGGGGCATTGGCTACACCTTC	CASGSTGGIGYTF
TRBJ2-7	NA	NA	TRBV10-3	TGTGCCATCAGCCCCCGGGAACTCTACGAGCAGTACTTC	CAISPRELYEQYF
TRBJ1-1	NA	NA	TRBV27	TGTGCCAGCACCCCTTTATACGGGGGGCTTGAAGCTTTCTTT	CASTPLYGGLEAFF
TRBJ2-1	TRBD2	NA	TRBV2	TGTGCCAGCAGTATTACTAGCGGGACGGCAAGTGAGCAGTTCTTC	CASSITSGTASEQFF
TRBJ1-2	NA	NA	TRBV18	TGTGCCAGCTCACCTTTCCGGGCAGGGCTCACTTATGGCTACACCTTC	CASSPFRAGLTYGYTF
TRBJ1-2	TRBD1	NA	TRBV19	TGTGCCAGTAGTATCGCAACAGGGGGGAACTATGGCTACACCTTC	CASSIATGGNYGYTF
TRBJ2-5	NA	NA	TRBV5-4	TGTGCCAGCAGCGAGGACGGGGAGACCCAGTACTTC	CASSEDGETQYF
TRBJ1-5	NA	NA	TRBV19	TGTGCCAGTAGTATAGAAGGCAGGGTATTGAATCAGCCCCAGCATTTT	CASSIEGRVLNQPQHF
TRBJ1-1	NA	NA	TRBV5-6	TGTGCCAGCAGCTTGAGGGGGGCAGGCACTGAAGCTTTCTTT	CASSLRGAGTEAFF
TRBJ2-3	NA	once	TRBV2	TGTGCCAGCAAACCGGACAATACGCAGTATTTT	CASKPDNTQYF
TRBJ1-5	TRBD1	NA	TRBV25-1	TGTGCCACCCCGGGACAGGCTCGTTTCGACAGGCAGCCCCAGCATTTT	CATPGQARFDRQPQHF
TRBJ2-3	TRBD1	NA	TRBV18	TGTGCGGTACCGGGACAGGGAGGCACAGATACGCAGTATTTT	CAVPGQGGTDTQYF
TRBJ2-5	TRBD2	NA	TRBV4-3	TGCGCCAGCAGCCAATGGGACGGGGGGTTGGAGACCCAGTACTTC	CASSQWDGGLETQYF
TRBJ2-7	TRBD1	NA	TRBV5-6	TGTGCCAGCAGTTTGACGGGACAGAGGGACGAGCAGTACTTC	CASSLTGQRDEQYF
TRBJ1-5	TRBD1	few	TRBV7-8	TGTGCCAGCAGTGAAGGGACAGGAAGCAATCAGCCCCAGCATTTT	CASSEGTGSNQPQHF
TRBJ2-7	NA	NA	TRBV19	TGTGCCAGTAGTATCGGCAGGCTGGACGAGCAGTACTTC	CASSIGRLDEQYF
TRBJ2-7	NA	NA	TRBV4-1	TGCGCCAGCAGCCAAGGGGTAGGGGACGAGCAGTACTTC	CASSQGVGDEQYF
TRBJ1-5	NA	once	TRBV7-6	TGTGCCAGCAGCCTACGGCCCCTGGAGCCCCAGCATTTT	CASSLRPLEPQHF
TRBJ1-1	TRBD1	NA	TRBV5-1	TGCGCCAGCAGCTTTGTGACAGGGATGAACACTGAAGCTTTCTTT	CASSFVTGMNTEAFF
TRBJ2-3	TRBD2	NA	TRBV5-5	TGTGCCAGCAGCTTGGGTGTGGTAGCGGGAGGGTTAGATACGCAGTATTTT	CASSLGVVAGGLDTQYF
TRBJ2-7	NA	NA	TRBV4-3	TGCGCCAGCAGCCAAGAGACAGCCTCCTACGAGCAGTACTTC	CASSQETASYEQYF
TRBJ2-7	NA	NA	TRBV29-1	TGCAGCGTTATCGGGGGACAGAGCTCCTACGAGCAGTACTTC	CSVIGGQSSYEQYF
TRBJ2-5	NA	once	TRBV6-5	TGTGCCAGCAGTTACGAACAGGGCTCAGAGACCCAGTACTTC	CASSYEQGSETQYF
TRBJ1-1	NA	NA	TRBV19	TGTGCCAGTAGTATAGTTACGGGGTTAACTGAAGCTTTCTTT	CASSIVTGLTEAFF
TRBJ2-1	TRBD2	NA	TRBV5-1	TGCGCCAGCAGCCTGCTAGCGGGAGGGGAGTTCTTC	CASSLLAGGEFF
TRBJ1-1	NA	NA	TRBV6-5	TGTGCCACCTGGGAAGGGAACACTGAAGCTTTCTTT	CATWEGNTEAFF
TRBJ1-5	NA	once	TRBV15	TGTGCCACCAGCAGACCTACCGACAGATCTCTAAGGCCCCAGCATTTT	CATSRPTDRSLRPQHF
TRBJ2-3	TRBD2	NA	TRBV9	TGTGCCAGCAGCCCGAGACTACTAGCGGGGTTAGATACGCAGTATTTT	CASSPRLLAGLDTQYF
TRBJ2-7	NA	few	TRBV5-5	TGTGCCAGCAGCTTATACGCGGGACCCTACGAGCAGTACTTC	CASSLYAGPYEQYF
TRBJ2-3	NA	NA	TRBV11-2	TGTGCCAGCAGCTTAGGGGGTACCCCTAGCACAGATACGCAGTATTTT	CASSLGGTPSTDTQYF
TRBJ1-1	TRBD1	once	TRBV7-9	TGTGCCAGCAGCTTGGGACAGATGAACACTGAAGCTTTCTTT	CASSLGQMNTEAFF
TRBJ2-1	NA	once	TRBV7-6	TGTGCCAGCAGCTTAACTGGGACTTCCTCCTACAATGAGCAGTTCTTC	CASSLTGTSSYNEQFF
TRBJ1-1	TRBD1	NA	TRBV4-1	TGCGCCAGCAGCCAAGACAAAAGGGGGCTTGAGAACACTGAAGCTTTCTTT	CASSQDKRGLENTEAFF